Detailed here is one TCR beta chain. What it binds is unknown. The CDR3 has 17 amino acids. Germline V lookup: CDR1 SGHVS, CDR2 FQNEAQ. Trimming took 4 bases from V and 2 from J; bases not matched to a gene: 9. As defined, naive CD8 cells were CD45RO-negative and positively selected for CCR7, with terminally differentiated effector memory CD45RA+ cells excluded. Adult donors, all healthy and HIV-negative, had no recent acute infections or vaccinations. Produced via immunoSEQ multiplex PCR; TCRdb's table is partial and in-frame only. The sample lists 630,000 or so clones; more than 95% were seen once. This sample is drawn from a study of shared clonotypes between healthy human individuals. Study background: Per donor, CD8 memory used one plate, CD8 naive used two, CD4 memory used three and CD4 naive used three. Study-level results: Across a handful of donors, naive CD4 shared roughly 5%, naive CD8 3.5% to 4%, memory CD4 roughly 2.4%, memory CD8 0.35% to 0.5%. Clonotype sharing among donors was expected to depend on sequencing depth.

The chain carries TRBV7-8 and TRBJ2-3; 10 bases line up with TRBD2. The clonotype originates from a man in his thirties or forties in good health. The material sequenced was naive CD8+ T cells sorted from blood. CDR3 DNA: TGTGCCAGCAGCTCCCCCCGGGGGACTAGCGCCACAGATACGCAGTATTTT. The encoded protein is CASSSPRGTSATDTQYF.